The following is a TCR beta chain sequence with its context. The sample comes from a study of blood T cell repertoires in COVID-19. Across the study: Samples came from the United States, Italy and Spain, spanning acute and convalescent COVID-19. The analysed material was cDNA or gDNA that came from T cells, B-cell-depleted T cells, or PBMCs.

Authors' processing steps: Reference gene primer amplification in the assay estimated nucleated cell counts. Measured with immunoSEQ multiplex PCR; TCRdb has only the in-frame clones, and not every one. For V, J and clone size, that table is used; D and trimming come from the DNA. The repertoire has just over 90,000 clones, about three quarters of them found once; the top ten carry around 7%. The CDR3 runs 14 residues. Germline loops: CDR1 LNHDA, CDR2 SQIVND (reference sequence). The V end lost 5 bases, the J end lost 5 bases, and 15 bases lay between the germline ends. This rearrangement joins TRBV19 to TRBJ1-1, with TRBD1 as a possible D gene (6 bases). This sequence was found in a man aged 70-80 years with acute or convalescent COVID-19. Sample: peripheral blood. For the CDR3, the DNA is TGTGCCAGTAGTGCGAACAGGGTACGGACTGAAGCTTTCTTT. Its translation is CASSANRVRTEAFF.